The T cell receptor beta chain described here comes from a study of identical twins. Study conclusions and caveats: Findings came from cross-sectional statistics, without long-term follow-up of donors.

CDR3 length: 17 residues. V lost 5 bases to trimming and J lost 1 base; unmatched junction nucleotides: 12. CDR1 is SGHTA, CDR2 FQGNSA, per germline. TCRdb reprocessed the 5' RACE reads via MiXCR and lists one record per CDR3 protein. In the table there are roughly 570,000 distinct CDR3 sequences, 9.6% of which are singletons. In the case of this clonotype: Its matching antigen is unknown.

The sample also formed part of further work on yellow fever vaccine responses in identical twins.

The rearrangement links TRBV7-2 to TRBJ2-5; 8 bases fit TRBD1. This sequence originates from a woman between 18 and 29 years old in good health. Sequenced material: PBMCs. The CDR3 DNA reads TGTGCCAGCAGCCGAAGTCCGGGACAGGCGTTCCAAGAGACCCAGTACTTC. Translated: CASSRSPGQAFQETQYF.